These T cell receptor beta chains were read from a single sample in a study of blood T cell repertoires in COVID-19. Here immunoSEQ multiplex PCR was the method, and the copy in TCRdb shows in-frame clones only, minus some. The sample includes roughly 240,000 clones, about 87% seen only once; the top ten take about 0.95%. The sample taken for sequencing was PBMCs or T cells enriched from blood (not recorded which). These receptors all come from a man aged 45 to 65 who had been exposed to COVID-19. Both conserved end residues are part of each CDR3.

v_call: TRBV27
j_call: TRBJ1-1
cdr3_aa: CASSFQGAVTEAFF

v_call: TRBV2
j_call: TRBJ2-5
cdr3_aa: CASSALDRGGETQYF

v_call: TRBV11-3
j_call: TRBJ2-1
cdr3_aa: CASSPGGTSGHNEQFF

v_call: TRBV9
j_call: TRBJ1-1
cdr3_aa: CASSVGGRTEAFF

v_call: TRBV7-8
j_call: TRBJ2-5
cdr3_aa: CASSGIQETQYF

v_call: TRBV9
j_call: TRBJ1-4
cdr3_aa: CARKATQQCWVHRVRNEKLFF

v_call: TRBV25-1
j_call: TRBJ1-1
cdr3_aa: CASRRGQAEAFF

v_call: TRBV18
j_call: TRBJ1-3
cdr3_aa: CASSLSNRLSGNTIYF

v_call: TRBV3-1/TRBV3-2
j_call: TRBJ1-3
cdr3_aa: CASSHILNTIYF

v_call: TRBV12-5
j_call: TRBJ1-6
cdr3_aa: CASGLVFAQGGNSPLHF

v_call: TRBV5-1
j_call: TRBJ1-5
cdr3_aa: CASASSSDQPQHF

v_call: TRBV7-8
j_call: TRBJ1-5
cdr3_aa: CASSWGTESNQPQHF

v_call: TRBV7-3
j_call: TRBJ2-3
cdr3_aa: CASSPGWTSGTYTDTQYF

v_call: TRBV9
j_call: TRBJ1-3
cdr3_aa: CASSVVGSNSGNTIYF

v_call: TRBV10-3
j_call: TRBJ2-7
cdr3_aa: CAIYDPGGSYEQYF

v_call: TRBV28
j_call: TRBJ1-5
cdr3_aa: CASSLTTPTTNQPQHF

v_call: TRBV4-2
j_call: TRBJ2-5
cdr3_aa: CASSPTLAGVGETQYF

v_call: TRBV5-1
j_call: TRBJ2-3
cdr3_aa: CASSKSGNTDTQYF

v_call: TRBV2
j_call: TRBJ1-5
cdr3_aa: CASSLYPHSNQPQHF

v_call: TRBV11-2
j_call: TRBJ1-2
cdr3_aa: CASSLVSGEWGYTF

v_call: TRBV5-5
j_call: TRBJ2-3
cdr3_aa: CASSDRRESDTQYF

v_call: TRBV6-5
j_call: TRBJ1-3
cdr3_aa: CASILSAGNTIYF

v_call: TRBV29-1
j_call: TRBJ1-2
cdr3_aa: CSANRDLYGYTF

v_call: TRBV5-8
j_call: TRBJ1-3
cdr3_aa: CASSLGQFASGNTIYF

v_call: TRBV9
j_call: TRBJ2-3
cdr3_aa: CASSFNPSGRSTDTQYF

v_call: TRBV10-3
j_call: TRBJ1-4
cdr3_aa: CAISGTGSGEKLFF

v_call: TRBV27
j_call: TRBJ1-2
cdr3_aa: CASSSWRANYGYTF

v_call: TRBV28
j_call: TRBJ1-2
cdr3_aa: CASSLNVHVGYTF

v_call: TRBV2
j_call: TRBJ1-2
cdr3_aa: CASSATPNTYGYTF